This TCR beta chain was sequenced in a study of blood T cell repertoires in COVID-19. Study-wide background: Samples representing acute and convalescent COVID-19 were sourced from the United States, Italy and Spain. From T cells, B-cell-depleted T cells, or PBMCs came the material, which was cDNA or gDNA.

Per the authors' pipeline: Estimation of nucleated cell counts was performed using reference gene primer amplification. Profiled with immunoSEQ multiplex PCR; TCRdb holds only in-frame clones, not every one. V and J calls plus clone size are reproduced from that table; the DNA served to infer D and trimming. The sample has fewer than 250,000 clones; around four fifths are singletons. Those enrolled in Seattle joined during active infection and were followed longitudinally afterward. Source material: peripheral blood. This TCR was sampled from a man aged 60-69 years with COVID-19, enrolled during active disease.

The CDR3 sequence: CASRSVGRRNEKLFF. CDR3 coding DNA: TGTGCCAGCAGATCCGTGGGCAGACGTAATGAAAAACTGTTTTTT. The genes are TRBV7-2 and TRBJ1-4; no reliable D call. Germline CDR1 is SGHTA and CDR2 is FQGNSA. The CDR3 runs 15 residues. V dropped 6 bases and J dropped 4 bases, with 15 bases sitting between them.